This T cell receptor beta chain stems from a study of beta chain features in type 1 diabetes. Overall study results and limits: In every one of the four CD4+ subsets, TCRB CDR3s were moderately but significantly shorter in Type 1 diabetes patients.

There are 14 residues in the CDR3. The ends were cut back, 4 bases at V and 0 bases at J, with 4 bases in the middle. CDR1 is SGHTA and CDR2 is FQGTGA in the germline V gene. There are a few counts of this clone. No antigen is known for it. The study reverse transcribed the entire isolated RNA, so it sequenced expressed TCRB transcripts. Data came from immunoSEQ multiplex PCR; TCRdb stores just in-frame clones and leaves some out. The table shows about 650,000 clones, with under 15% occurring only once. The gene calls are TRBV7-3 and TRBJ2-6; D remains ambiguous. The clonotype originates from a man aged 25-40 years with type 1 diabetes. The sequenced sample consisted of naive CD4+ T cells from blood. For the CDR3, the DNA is TGTGCCAGCAGCTCGAGCTCTGGGGCCAACGTCCTGACTTTC. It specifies CASSSSSGANVLTF. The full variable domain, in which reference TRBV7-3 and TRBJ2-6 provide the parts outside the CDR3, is GAGVSQTPSNKVTEKGKYVELRCDPISGHTALYWYRQSLGQGPEFLIYFQGTGAADDSGLPNDRFFAVRPEGSVSTLKIQRTERGDSAVYLCASSSSSGANVLTFGAGSRLTVL.